The 5 T cell receptor beta chains below were found in one sample sequenced in a study of cytomegalovirus exposure and HLA in healthy donors (dated by TCRdb to about 2017). Libraries were prepared through the immunoSEQ multiplex PCR assay. For the multiplex PCR, a mixture combining 60 forward primers for TCR Vbeta segments and 13 reverse primers for TCR Jbeta segments was used. Imported from immuneACCESS, the table was reduced by TCRdb to in-frame sequences with V and J called. These copies leave out some clones; in studies compared against another copy, an unresolved V gene accounts for under half, and the cause of the remainder is not known. The data table for this sample lists about 130,000 clones. The leading ten clones occupy about 1.7% of the sample. The sequencing input was PBMCs. The receptor set was obtained from a man aged 18 to 35 in good health and CMV-seronegative.

The CDR3 reads CASSLGTSQETQYF. The CDR3 DNA follows: TGTGCCAGCAGCTTAGGGACTAGCCAAGAGACCCAGTACTTC. The V call is TRBV13, the J call TRBJ2-5, with D maybe TRBD2 (6 bases). From germline, CDR1 is PRHDT and CDR2 FYEKMQ (reference sequence). V gave up 0 bases and J gave up 1 base, with 6 bases separating them. The CDR3 totals 14 residues.

The rearrangement joins TRBV19 to TRBJ2-2, with D hard to call. CDR1 is LNHDA and CDR2 is SQIVND in the germline V gene (reference sequence). This CDR3 is 13 amino acids long. Trimming stripped 5 bases from V and 5 bases from J, with 9 bases between. The CDR3 region is CASSLIWTGELFF. The DNA for the CDR3 is TGTGCCAGTAGTCTAATCTGGACCGGGGAGCTGTTTTTT.

V gene TRBV7-9 combines with J gene TRBJ2-3; a possible D gene is TRBD1 (6 bases). V lost 1 base and J lost 3, with 14 bases in between. Germline CDR1 is SEHNR and CDR2 is FQNEAQ (reference sequence). The CDR3 runs 16 residues. The CDR3 loop reads CASSLGVQGKTDTQYF. The CDR3 region has the DNA TGTGCCAGCAGCTTAGGTGTACAGGGTAAGACAGATACGCAGTATTTT.

CDR3 coding DNA: TGTGCCAGCAGTGACAGGGCAATACCTAACTATGGCTACACCTTC. It encodes CASSDRAIPNYGYTF. V is TRBV6-1 and J is TRBJ1-2; D might be TRBD1 (5 bases). The V end lost 3 bases, the J end lost 0 bases, and 11 bases lay between the germline ends. This CDR3 has 15 amino acids. CDR1 is MNHNS and CDR2 is SASEGT in the germline V gene.

The chain carries TRBV28 and TRBJ1-2; 9 positions match TRBD1. The CDR3 totals 15 residues. CDR1 and CDR2 from the germline V gene are MDHEN and SYDVKM. The junction had 10 bases not matched to a gene; V was cut back by 4 bases and J by 7 bases. The DNA for the CDR3 is TGTGCCAGCAGTTCCCCACAGGGGGCGCCGGGTGGCTACACCTTC. Its protein product is CASSSPQGAPGGYTF.